This TCR beta chain was identified during a study of blood T cell repertoires in COVID-19. About the study: Both acute and convalescent COVID-19 samples were obtained from the United States, Italy and Spain. In each case, the material was cDNA or gDNA derived from T cells, B-cell-depleted T cells, or PBMCs.

Participants were placed into cohorts based on the clinical history they reported. Clones were read by immunoSEQ multiplex PCR, and TCRdb kept only the in-frame ones, dropping some. The sample lists 250,000 to 300,000 clones, about nine tenths seen once, with about 2.3% in the top ten. The source material was PBMCs or T cells enriched from blood (not recorded which). This sequence was found in a woman aged 35 to 49 with acute COVID-19.

The CDR3 DNA is TGTGCCAGTAGTATAAATGGCGGTAATTCACCCCTCCACTTT. Amino acids: CASSINGGNSPLHF. The rearrangement links TRBV19 to TRBJ1-6; D gene ambiguous. Germline V gene data show CDR1 as LNHDA and CDR2 as SQIVND (reference sequence). V gave up 2 bases and J gave up 6 bases, with 8 bases separating them. The CDR3 is 14 amino acids.